The rows below give T cell receptor beta chains drawn from one sample of a study of blood T cell repertoires in COVID-19. Clones were read by immunoSEQ multiplex PCR, and TCRdb kept only the in-frame ones, dropping some. The sample includes tens of thousands of clones, 85% to 95% seen only once; the top ten take about 5.9%. The sequenced sample consisted of peripheral blood. The receptors here all came from a woman aged 60-75 years with active COVID-19. Both conserved end residues are part of each CDR3. A D gene is named only where the DNA matches it firmly.

V,J,D,CDR3,DNA
TRBV7-6,TRBJ2-5,TRBD2,CASSFGMTSGGGETQYF,TGTGCCAGCAGCTTCGGGATGACTAGCGGTGGCGGGGAGACCCAGTACTTC
TRBV11-3,TRBJ2-7,NA,CASSLDRSSSYEQYF,TGTGCCAGCAGCTTAGATCGGAGTTCATCCTACGAGCAGTACTTC
TRBV30,TRBJ1-5,TRBD1,CAWSEARQGNQPQHF,TGTGCCTGGAGTGAGGCCCGACAGGGGAATCAGCCCCAGCATTTT
TRBV2,TRBJ2-5,TRBD2,CASSDLAGVETQYF,TGTGCCAGCAGTGACCTGGCGGGAGTTGAGACCCAGTACTTC
TRBV9,TRBJ2-1,TRBD2,CASSTGLAGGPYNEQFF,TGTGCCAGCAGCACGGGACTAGCGGGGGGCCCGTACAATGAGCAGTTCTTC
TRBV2,TRBJ2-7,NA,CASSEVIGGFAEQYF,TGTGCCAGCAGTGAAGTAATCGGGGGATTCGCCGAGCAGTACTTC
TRBV30,TRBJ1-2,NA,CAWSVLGGGYTF,TGTGCCTGGAGTGTTTTGGGAGGCGGCTACACCTTC
TRBV11-2,TRBJ2-7,TRBD1,CASSDEGQRINEQYF,TGTGCCAGCAGCGACGAGGGACAGAGAATTAACGAGCAGTACTTC
TRBV7-9,TRBJ2-1,TRBD2,CASSLSGTRLFGEQFF,TGTGCCAGCAGCTTATCCGGGACTAGGTTGTTTGGTGAGCAGTTCTTC
TRBV2,TRBJ2-2,TRBD2,CASSTKAGGVGTGELFF,TGTGCCAGCAGTACTAAAGCGGGAGGAGTAGGCACCGGGGAGCTGTTTTTT
TRBV19,TRBJ2-1,TRBD2,CASSMRTSGSYNEQFF,TGTGCCAGTAGTATGCGGACTAGCGGCTCCTACAATGAGCAGTTCTTC
TRBV7-2,TRBJ2-7,NA,CASSLYGASYEQYF,TGTGCCAGCAGCTTATATGGGGCCTCCTACGAGCAGTACTTC
TRBV19,TRBJ1-6,NA,CASSIDSGPGNSPLHF,TGTGCCAGTAGTATAGATAGCGGGCCGGGGAATTCACCCCTCCACTTT
TRBV5-1,TRBJ1-1,TRBD1,CASSWRPTGQGDTEAFF,TGCGCCAGCAGCTGGCGCCCGACGGGACAGGGCGACACTGAAGCTTTCTTT
TRBV2,TRBJ2-7,NA,CASSESPSHEQYF,TGTGCCAGCAGTGAGTCTCCCTCCCACGAGCAGTACTTC
TRBV28,TRBJ2-5,NA,CASRQETQYF,TGTGCCAGCAGGCAGGAGACCCAGTACTTC
TRBV13,TRBJ2-1,TRBD2,CASSSLAGGHNEQFF,TGTGCCAGCAGCTCCCTAGCGGGGGGACACAATGAGCAGTTCTTC
TRBV28,TRBJ2-7,NA,CASRLRTEASYEQYF,TGTGCCAGCAGACTCAGGACAGAAGCTTCCTACGAGCAGTACTTC